This TCR beta chain comes out of a study of identical twins. All donors were healthy Caucasians. Study outcomes and limitations: There was more out-of-frame TCR alpha sharing in monozygotic twins than models estimated. Researchers reported excess low generation probability among twin-shared out-of-frame alpha sequences.

In this sample, this clonotype turned up a few times. Its antigen is not known. Trimming cost V 1 base and J 10 bases; bases outside gene matches: 5. The CDR3 runs to 13 residues. TCRdb called the 5' RACE reads again in MiXCR, with one record for every CDR3 protein. In the table there are 350,000 to 600,000 distinct CDR3 sequences, approximately 15% of which are singletons. This same sample was also taken into another study, of yellow fever vaccine responses in identical twins.

The chain combines TRBV12-3 or TRBV12-4 with TRBJ2-3, with TRBD2 identical over 7 bases. This clonotype was obtained from a woman aged 18-35 years in good health. Sequencing input: CD4+ T cells sorted from blood. In nucleotides, the CDR3 is TGTGCCAGCAGTTTAGTCGGGAGGCAGGCGCAGTATTTT. This translates into CASSLVGRQAQYF.